This T cell receptor (beta chain) was retrieved from a study of T cells after yellow fever vaccination. TCRdb analysed the 5' RACE reads with MiXCR anew, one entry per CDR3 protein. The sample contains about 360,000 distinct CDR3 sequences, more than 5.5% of which appear only once. The sample holds many counts of this clonotype. The junction departs from germline at one end; a sequencing error may be responsible. Germline CDR1 SSHAT, CDR2 FNYEAQ (reference sequence). The CDR3 spans 16 residues. This material consisted of PBMCs, taken 5 days after the yellow fever booster vaccination. The chain uses TRBV7-7 and TRBJ2-3, with D perhaps matching TRBD1 or TRBD2 (5 bases each). The TCR originated in a man aged 25-45 years who received the YFV17D yellow fever vaccine. CDR3 bases: TGTGCTAGCAGCTTAGGGGCCCGTAGGGACCTGGATACGCAGTATTTT. It encodes CASSLGARRDLDTQYF.